Shown below are 27 T cell receptor beta chains from a single sample sequenced in a study of CD8 T cells in Susac syndrome. An input of about 0.5 to 1 ug of RNA was subjected to reverse transcription using random hexamers. MiXCR was run by TCRdb on the immunoSEQ multiplex PCR reads, yielding one entry per CDR3 protein. The top ten clones hold more than 0.08% of a sample with over 150,000 distinct CDR3 sequences, just under 95% of them seen once. The sample was CD4+ T cells from PBMCs. These receptors all come from a human donor with Susac syndrome.

V is TRBV19 and J is TRBJ1-1; D not resolved. CDR1 LNHDA and CDR2 SQIVND come from the germline V gene (reference sequence). The CDR3 sequence is 13 residues long. Deletions cut 3 bases from V and 0 bases from J, with 5 bases between. CDR3 sequence (DNA): TGTGCCAGTAGTATGAGTGTGAACACTGAAGCTTTCTTT. It codes for CASSMSVNTEAFF.

J is TRBJ1-2 and V is TRBV7-2; D is undetermined. CDR1 and CDR2 from the germline V gene are SGHTA and FQGNSA. The CDR3 loop spans 18 amino acids. Between the trimmed V and J ends, which lost 1 base and 1 base, there was a span of 19 bases. CDR3 in amino acids: CASSLDPRQDPINYGYTF. In nucleotides, the CDR3 is TGTGCCAGCAGCTTAGACCCACGACAAGACCCTATTAACTATGGCTACACCTTC.

The chain recombines TRBV19 with TRBJ1-1; D remains ambiguous. The CDR3 extends over 14 amino acids. V was clipped by 6 bases and J by 1 base, with 12 bases between them. CDR1 is LNHDA, CDR2 SQIVND, per germline (reference sequence). The CDR3 protein is CASSGRRRNTEAFF. For the CDR3, the DNA is TGTGCCAGTAGCGGCAGGCGCCGGAACACTGAAGCTTTCTTT.

The V gene is TRBV20-1, the J gene TRBJ1-5, with D unresolved. The CDR3 is made up of 12 amino acids. With 3 bases removed from V and 5 bases from J, the gap between germline ends came to 8 bases. Germline CDR1 is DFQATT and CDR2 is SNEGSKA (reference sequence). The chain's CDR3 is CSASGVDQPQHF. As DNA, the CDR3 is TGCAGTGCTAGCGGAGTGGATCAGCCCCAGCATTTT.

The chain uses TRBV12-3 or TRBV12-4 and TRBJ1-1, with 9 bases fitting TRBD1. The CDR3 runs 14 residues. V lost 6 bases, J lost 6 bases, and 8 bases stayed unmatched. CDR3 protein: CASSRGQGSAEAFF. The CDR3 DNA sequence: TGTGCCAGCAGCCGAGGACAGGGGTCCGCTGAAGCTTTCTTT.

This sequence joins TRBV5-1 and TRBJ2-2; 13 bases are shared with TRBD2. This CDR3 region has 16 residues. The J segment lost 7 bases and the V segment lost 4 bases, leaving 7 bases of the junction unmatched. Germline CDR1 is SGHRS and CDR2 is YFSETQ. The CDR3 region is CASSLGLAGVGGELFF. The DNA of the CDR3 is TGCGCCAGCAGCCTAGGACTAGCGGGAGTCGGCGGGGAGCTGTTTTTT.

This rearrangement joins TRBV7-2 to TRBJ2-5; D assignment may be TRBD1 or TRBD2 (5 bases each). V was clipped by 5 bases and J by 6 bases, with 22 bases between them. Germline CDR1 and CDR2: SGHTA and FQGNSA. The CDR3 runs to 16 residues. The CDR3 region has the DNA TGTGCCAGCAGCAGACCCGGGACCCAACGTTCAAAGACCCAGTACTTC. Protein: CASSRPGTQRSKTQYF.

V is TRBV29-1 and J is TRBJ2-5, with D possibly being TRBD2 (6 bases). Germline assignment: CDR1 SQVTM and CDR2 ANQGSEA. This CDR3 is 14 amino acids long. The V and J ends lost 5 bases and 4 bases respectively, with 17 bases between them. This CDR3 reads CSVQTIRGRETQYF. For the CDR3, the DNA is TGCAGCGTTCAAACCATCCGGGGGAGAGAGACCCAGTACTTC.

CDR3 nucleotide sequence: TGTGCCAGCAGTCAGACAGGAAGGGGCACCGGGGAGCTGTTTTTT. It codes for CASSQTGRGTGELFF. This rearrangement joins TRBV12-3 or TRBV12-4 to TRBJ2-2, with D maybe TRBD1 (6 bases). The CDR3 runs to 15 residues. V dropped 5 bases and J dropped 4 bases, with 14 bases sitting between them.

The chain employs TRBV7-2 and TRBJ1-2; TRBD1 agrees at 9 bases. J was trimmed by 7 bases and V by 5 bases; bases with no gene match: 8. CDR3 length: 14 residues. CDR1 is SGHTA and CDR2 is FQGNSA in the germline V gene. Written as DNA, the CDR3 is TGTGCCAGCAGCCCCCGGGACAGGGATGTTGGCTACACCTTC. Translation gives CASSPRDRDVGYTF.

This clonotype is a singleton in its sample. The chain links TRBV2 to TRBJ2-6, with a possible D match to TRBD1 (6 bases). The germline gives CDR1 SNHLY, CDR2 FYNNEI. The CDR3 totals 13 residues. Trimming removed 7 bases from V and 4 bases from J, with 8 bases in between. The CDR3, as DNA: TGTGCCAGCAACAGGGACGGGGCCAACGTCCTGACTTTC. Translated: CASNRDGANVLTF.

This clonotype appeared once. This rearrangement joins TRBV19 to TRBJ2-1; 11 bases match TRBD2. Germline-derived CDR1 and CDR2 are LNHDA and SQIVND (reference sequence). This CDR3 is built from 17 residues. V lost 3 bases, J lost 0 bases, and 4 bases stayed unmatched. CDR3 DNA sequence: TGTGCCAGTAGTATCGCTAGCGGGAGGAACTCCTACAATGAGCAGTTCTTC. Translated, it gives CASSIASGRNSYNEQFF.

The chain joins TRBV5-1 to TRBJ1-2, with D uncertain. Looked up from germline, CDR1 is SGHRS and CDR2 is YFSETQ. Trimming took off 0 bases at V and 8 bases at J, with 8 bases between the two ends. The CDR3 consists of 12 residues. The CDR3 region is CASSLDLGGYTF. The CDR3, as DNA: TGCGCCAGCAGCTTGGATCTCGGGGGCTACACCTTC.

The V gene is TRBV20-1, the J gene TRBJ2-1; D ambiguous. The CDR3 totals 12 residues. V lost 5 bases, J lost 6 bases, and 11 bases lay in between. CDR1 is DFQATT, CDR2 SNEGSKA, per germline (reference sequence). CDR3 sequence: CSASQVVNEQFF. The CDR3 region has the DNA TGCAGTGCTTCCCAAGTAGTCAATGAGCAGTTCTTC.

The chain combines TRBV29-1 with TRBJ1-1, with D possibly being TRBD1 (6 bases). CDR1 and CDR2 from the germline V gene are SQVTM and ANQGSEA. V gave up 6 bases and J gave up 0 bases, with 14 bases separating them. The CDR3 has 14 amino acids. The CDR3 protein is CSVQQGPMNTEAFF. In nucleotides, the CDR3 is TGCAGCGTCCAACAGGGACCAATGAACACTGAAGCTTTCTTT.

The gene calls are TRBV10-3 and TRBJ1-2; D gene ambiguous. Germline V gives CDR1 ENHRY, CDR2 SYGVKD. This CDR3 has 12 amino acids. Trimming took 6 bases from V and 8 from J, leaving 13 bases between them. The CDR3 DNA reads as TGTGCCATCAGGGGAGCGGTGGGAGGCTACACCTTC. It specifies CAIRGAVGGYTF.

The chain couples TRBV7-2 to TRBJ2-7, with unresolved D. V lost 5 bases and J 10 bases, leaving 21 bases between the germline ends. Germline values: CDR1 SGHTA, CDR2 FQGNSA. This CDR3 has 14 residues. The CDR3 sequence: CASSRGRPPEYQYF. In DNA form, the CDR3 reads TGTGCCAGCAGCCGCGGACGGCCTCCTGAGTATCAGTACTTC.

The genes are TRBV20-1 and TRBJ2-7; D may correspond to TRBD1 or TRBD2 (5 bases each). CDR1 and CDR2 (germline): DFQATT, SNEGSKA (reference sequence). With 1 base removed from V and 7 bases from J, the gap between germline ends came to 14 bases. The CDR3 totals 13 residues. CDR3 nucleotides: TGCAGTGCTAGAGTTACCAGGGAGTGGGAGCAGTACTTC. It translates to CSARVTREWEQYF.

V is TRBV7-2 and J is TRBJ2-2; the match to TRBD2 covers 12 bases. Looked up from germline, CDR1 is SGHTA and CDR2 is FQGNSA. V dropped 0 bases and J dropped 2; count of bases not matched to a gene: 4. The CDR3 length is 18 residues. In DNA form, the CDR3 reads TGTGCCAGCAGCTTAGCTTACGGACTAGCGGGAAACACCGGGGAGCTGTTTTTT. Translation: CASSLAYGLAGNTGELFF.

This clonotype showed up just once. V usage is TRBV20-1 and J usage is TRBJ1-1; a possible D gene is TRBD1 (5 bases). The CDR3 loop spans 17 amino acids. Germline loops: CDR1 DFQATT, CDR2 SNEGSKA (reference sequence). Trimming left V 0 bases short and J 0 bases short, with 17 bases between. The CDR3 protein is CSARDPLRGRMNTEAFF. CDR3 nucleotides: TGCAGTGCTAGAGATCCCTTAAGGGGACGGATGAACACTGAAGCTTTCTTT.

V is TRBV18 and J is TRBJ1-1; no clear D. CDR1 and CDR2 (germline): KGHSH, LQKENI. The CDR3 has 11 residues. Trimming shortened V by 2 bases and J by 5 bases, and 3 bases separated the two germline ends. The CDR3: CASSPDTEAFF. CDR3 DNA: TGTGCCAGCTCACCAGATACTGAAGCTTTCTTT. The full variable domain, with the rest looked up from reference TRBV18 and TRBJ1-1, is NAGVMQNPRHLVRRRGQEARLRCSPMKGHSHVYWYRQLPEEGLKFMVYLQKENIIDESGMPKERFSAEFPKEGPSILRIQQVVRGDSAAYFCASSPDTEAFFGQGTRLTVV.

This chain joins TRBV29-1 and TRBJ2-3, with D maybe TRBD2 (6 bases). Per the germline V gene, CDR1 is SQVTM and CDR2 is ANQGSEA. Trimming cost V 6 bases and J 0 bases, with 13 bases left between them. CDR3 length: 14 residues. CDR3 bases: TGCAGCGTCCCTGCCCGGGGGAGCACAGATACGCAGTATTTT. Translating gives CSVPARGSTDTQYF.

V is TRBV6-2 or TRBV6-3 and J is TRBJ1-2; no clear D gene. The CDR3 is made up of 13 amino acids. Germline CDR1 and CDR2: MNHEY and SVGEGT. The germline V and J ends were trimmed by 2 bases and 7 bases, with 11 bases remaining between them. Here the CDR3 DNA reads TGTGCCAGCAGTTACGAAGGAGTCGGTGGCTACACCTTC. Translation: CASSYEGVGGYTF.

The V call is TRBV4-1, the J call TRBJ1-4; no definite D call. Trimming removed 1 base from V and 6 bases from J, with 12 bases in between. CDR1 and CDR2 from the germline V gene are MGHRA and YSYEKL. The CDR3 has 15 amino acids. The CDR3 protein is CASSQAVYLDEKLFF. For the CDR3, the DNA is TGCGCCAGCAGCCAAGCGGTCTACCTGGATGAAAAACTGTTTTTT.

The rearrangement joins TRBV11-2 to TRBJ2-2, with 15 bases aligning to TRBD2. This CDR3 is 15 amino acids long. V trimming: 4 bases; J trimming: 6 bases; junction bases outside the gene matches: 0. The germline gives CDR1 SGHAT, CDR2 FQNNGV. The CDR3 is CASSWTSGGAGELFF. The CDR3, as DNA: TGTGCCAGCAGCTGGACTAGCGGGGGGGCCGGGGAGCTGTTTTTT.

The chain recombines TRBV6-6 with TRBJ1-1; tentative D call: TRBD1 (5 bases). V lost 8 bases and J lost 4, with 14 bases in between. The germline gives CDR1 MNHNY, CDR2 SVGAGI (reference sequence). The CDR3 spans 13 residues. In DNA, the CDR3 is TGTGCCAGCCCCAGGGTACCCAGCACTGAAGCTTTCTTT. The encoded protein is CASPRVPSTEAFF.

The rearrangement uses TRBV12-3 or TRBV12-4 and TRBJ2-5; D is perhaps TRBD1 (5 bases). Trimming removed 7 bases at V and 4 bases at J, with 19 bases between. The CDR3 loop spans 15 amino acids. Written as DNA, the CDR3 is TGTGCCAGCAAAAAAGAGGCAGGGATTCGAGAGACCCAGTACTTC. Protein sequence: CASKKEAGIRETQYF.